The clone carrying this TCR beta chain was seen at least ten times. The antigen is not known. Amplifying from RNA transcripts, the study obtained TCR beta CDR3 regions. RT-PCR was first run with HTBI primers, then multiplex PCR in a second round. TCRdb reprocessed the multiplex PCR reads via MiXCR and lists one record per CDR3 protein. There are about 1.2 million distinct CDR3 sequences in the sample; less than 45% occur only once, and 8.5% to 14% lies in the top ten. These data are taken from a study of Graves' ophthalmopathy and Graves' hyperthyroidism. Study conclusions and caveats: In blood, most expanded thyroid clonotypes above 0.001 frequency were also detected. Ophthalmopathy cases were distinguished from stable hyperthyroidism by a 13-signature model, reaching roughly 90% sensitivity and about 81% specificity.

This CDR3 is 11 amino acids long. V gave up 6 bases and J gave up 8 bases, with 11 bases separating them. Germline V gives CDR1 DFQATT, CDR2 SNEGSKA (reference sequence). Pregnancy or lactation, uncontrolled infections and other autoimmune diseases were grounds for excluding patients. The sequence was collected from an adult man with Graves' hyperthyroidism. The sequenced sample was peripheral blood or thyroid tissue (not recorded which). The chain links TRBV20-1 to TRBJ1-5; unclear D gene. CDR3 in amino acids: CSATTREPQHF. Here the CDR3 DNA reads TGCAGTGCCACAACCCGGGAGCCCCAGCATTTT.